A selection of T cell receptor beta chains follows, all from one sample in a study of cytotoxic CD8 clonotypes in ibrutinib-treated CLL. The assay was immunoSEQ multiplex PCR, and TCRdb's table has in-frame clones only and misses some. Among approximately 350,000 clones listed, roughly 71% were seen once. The sequences come from PBMCs, collected after 36 months of ibrutinib treatment. The receptors stem from a human donor with chronic lymphocytic leukemia. Each CDR3 is given with its conserved first and last residue. A D gene is named only where the DNA matches it firmly. Not all rows give a size; the values are once, few, many and, for expanded clones, a class.

j_gene: TRBJ2-7; v_gene: TRBV6-1; abundance: few; d_gene: -; CDR3aa: CASSPGREYEQYF; CDR3nt: TGTGCCAGTAGTCCGGGACGGGAATACGAGCAGTACTTC
j_gene: TRBJ2-2; v_gene: TRBV5-1; abundance: -; d_gene: TRBD1; CDR3aa: CASSLTGGTGELFF; CDR3nt: TGCGCCAGCAGCTTAACAGGGGGCACCGGGGAGCTGTTTTTT
j_gene: TRBJ1-2; v_gene: TRBV4-1; abundance: -; d_gene: -; CDR3aa: CASSQVARTASGRFNSYGYTF; CDR3nt: TGCGCCAGCAGCCAAGTAGCTCGGACAGCATCCGGCAGATTCAACTCCTATGGCTACACCTTC
j_gene: TRBJ2-5; v_gene: TRBV19; abundance: -; d_gene: -; CDR3aa: CASSEKGPLRSETQYF; CDR3nt: TGTGCCAGTAGTGAAAAAGGACCTTTGAGGTCGGAGACCCAGTACTTC
j_gene: TRBJ2-3; v_gene: TRBV5-1; abundance: -; d_gene: TRBD1; CDR3aa: CASSKSWDSTQYF; CDR3nt: TGCGCCAGCAGCAAATCCTGGGACAGTACGCAGTATTTT
j_gene: TRBJ2-7; v_gene: TRBV19; abundance: -; d_gene: TRBD1; CDR3aa: CASSIRDRGKQYF; CDR3nt: TGTGCCAGTAGTATTCGGGACAGGGGTAAGCAGTACTTC
j_gene: TRBJ2-6; v_gene: TRBV4-1; abundance: -; d_gene: TRBD2; CDR3aa: CASSQVRTSVPSGANVLTF; CDR3nt: TGCGCCAGCAGCCAAGTACGGACTAGCGTGCCCTCTGGGGCCAACGTCCTGACTTTC
j_gene: TRBJ1-1; v_gene: TRBV6-5; abundance: -; d_gene: TRBD1; CDR3aa: CASRIDRGRDTEAFF; CDR3nt: TGTGCCAGCAGAATTGACAGGGGTCGGGACACTGAAGCTTTCTTT
j_gene: TRBJ2-5; v_gene: TRBV4-1; abundance: -; d_gene: -; CDR3aa: CASSQESAVETQYF; CDR3nt: TGCGCCAGCAGCCAAGAATCGGCGGTAGAGACCCAGTACTTC
j_gene: TRBJ1-4; v_gene: TRBV4-1; abundance: -; d_gene: -; CDR3aa: CASSQDLWRNNEKLFF; CDR3nt: TGCGCCAGCAGCCAAGATCTGTGGAGGAACAATGAAAAACTGTTTTTT
j_gene: TRBJ2-3; v_gene: TRBV14; abundance: once; d_gene: -; CDR3aa: CASSQEGRAPTDTQYF; CDR3nt: TGTGCCAGCAGCCAAGAGGGCAGGGCCCCTACAGATACGCAGTATTTT